The 16 T cell receptor beta chains listed next were all sequenced from one sample in a study of blood T cell repertoires in COVID-19. The data were produced by immunoSEQ multiplex PCR, yet TCRdb's version contains in-frame clones alone and is incomplete. The data hold tens of thousands of clones, with about 85% observed a single time. Sequencing was carried out using peripheral blood. These receptor sequences come from an elderly man with active or convalescent COVID-19.

V is TRBV5-4 and J is TRBJ2-1, with 12 bases aligning to TRBD2. V dropped 3 bases and J dropped 4; count of bases not matched to a gene: 5. The CDR3 is made up of 16 amino acids. Germline CDR1 and CDR2: SGHNT and YYREEE (reference sequence). CDR3 coding DNA: TGTGCCAGCAGCTCCCAAACTAGCGGGGGGTACAATGAGCAGTTCTTC. Translation: CASSSQTSGGYNEQFF.

This chain uses TRBV29-1 with TRBJ2-5, with 8 nucleotides matching TRBD1. V gave up 2 bases and J gave up 0 bases; unmatched junction bases: 2. Germline CDR1 is SQVTM and CDR2 is ANQGSEA. The CDR3 sequence is 14 residues long. CDR3 protein: CSVETGGYQETQYF. CDR3 nucleotides: TGCAGCGTTGAAACAGGGGGATACCAAGAGACCCAGTACTTC. Looking up the rest from reference TRBV29-1 and TRBJ2-5 gives the full variable domain: SAVISQKPSRDICQRGTSLTIQCQVDSQVTMMFWYRQQPGQSLTLIATANQGSEATYESGFVIDKFPISRPNLTFSTLTVSNMSPEDSSIYLCSVETGGYQETQYFGPGTRLLVL.

This rearrangement joins TRBV5-4 to TRBJ1-2; tentative D call: TRBD1 (6 bases). Germline CDR1 is SGHNT and CDR2 is YYREEE (reference sequence). V lost 0 bases and J lost 7, with 13 bases in between. CDR3 length: 14 amino acids. This CDR3 is CASSLEWGQGGYTF. DNA of the CDR3: TGTGCCAGCAGCTTGGAGTGGGGGCAGGGTGGCTACACCTTC. The full variable domain, with the rest looked up from reference TRBV5-4 and TRBJ1-2, is ETGVTQSPTHLIKTRGQQVTLRCSSQSGHNTVSWYQQALGQGPQFIFQYYREEENGRGNFPPRFSGLQFPNYSSELNVNALELDDSALYLCASSLEWGQGGYTFGSGTRLTVV.

The V call is TRBV10-3, the J call TRBJ1-5, with D maybe TRBD1 (5 bases). Looked up from germline, CDR1 is ENHRY and CDR2 is SYGVKD. The V end was cut by 10 bases, the J end by 2 bases, with 15 bases between. The CDR3 sequence is 14 residues long. CDR3 DNA sequence: TGTGCCACCCGGGGGGGGTATGGCAATCAGCCCCAGCATTTT. Amino acid sequence: CATRGGYGNQPQHF.

The chain joins TRBV2 to TRBJ1-2; D is uncertain. This CDR3 is 14 amino acids long. V shed 4 bases and J shed 0 bases, with 9 bases lying between them. In germline, CDR1 is SNHLY, CDR2 FYNNEI. The CDR3 is CASSVNKANYGYTF. CDR3 DNA: TGTGCCAGCAGTGTGAACAAAGCTAACTATGGCTACACCTTC.

The V gene is TRBV5-6, the J gene TRBJ1-2; 9 nucleotides line up with TRBD1. This CDR3 has 14 amino acids. Germline CDR1 is SGHDT and CDR2 is YYEEEE. The V segment lost 2 bases and the J segment 3 bases; nucleotides outside the gene matches: 2. This CDR3 reads CASSFRDRDYGYTF. CDR3 nucleotides: TGTGCCAGCAGCTTCCGGGACAGGGACTATGGCTACACCTTC.

This chain links TRBV6-6 with TRBJ1-5, with 7 bases fitting TRBD1. The CDR3 runs 15 residues. Germline V gene sequence: CDR1 MNHNY, CDR2 SVGAGI (reference sequence). The J segment lost 0 bases and the V segment lost 9 bases, leaving 8 bases of the junction unmatched. This CDR3 is CASFRGQYSNQPQHF. The CDR3 coding sequence is TGTGCCAGTTTTAGGGGACAGTATAGCAATCAGCCCCAGCATTTT.

This clone was recorded a few times. The V and J genes are TRBV5-4 and TRBJ1-1; 7 bases are shared with TRBD1. V lost 3 bases, J lost 8 bases, and 7 bases stayed unmatched. This CDR3 is built from 13 residues. The germline gives CDR1 SGHNT, CDR2 YYREEE (reference sequence). CDR3 region: CASSWTGTDEAFF. The CDR3 region has the DNA TGTGCCAGCAGCTGGACCGGGACAGACGAAGCTTTCTTT. The complete variable domain, with remaining parts taken from reference TRBV5-4 and TRBJ1-1, reads ETGVTQSPTHLIKTRGQQVTLRCSSQSGHNTVSWYQQALGQGPQFIFQYYREEENGRGNFPPRFSGLQFPNYSSELNVNALELDDSALYLCASSWTGTDEAFFGQGTRLTVV.

The chain uses TRBV10-3 and TRBJ2-7; TRBD1 is a possible D gene (6 bases). Germline lookup yields CDR1 ENHRY and CDR2 SYGVKD. This CDR3 is built from 14 residues. V was trimmed by 3 bases and J by 1 base, leaving 10 bases between them. The CDR3 bases are TGTGCCATCAGTGACCACAGGGTATCCTACGAGCAGTACTTC. Translated, it gives CAISDHRVSYEQYF.

The V gene is TRBV28, the J gene TRBJ2-3; 8 bases fit TRBD2. There are 17 residues in the CDR3. Trimming removed 2 bases from V and 2 bases from J; junction bases left unmatched: 9. Germline-derived CDR1 and CDR2 are MDHEN and SYDVKM. CDR3 DNA: TGTGCCAGCAGTTTACTCCTCAGGCGGGGGGACACAGATACGCAGTATTTT. Residues: CASSLLLRRGDTDTQYF.

The chain carries TRBV7-3 and TRBJ2-3, with 9 bases that match TRBD2. Germline assignment: CDR1 SGHTA and CDR2 FQGTGA. CDR3 length: 16 amino acids. Germline trimming cut 1 base from V and 1 base from J; bases unmatched to any gene: 3. The CDR3: CASSLSVAGGTDTQYF. The CDR3, as DNA: TGTGCCAGCAGCTTAAGCGTAGCGGGAGGCACAGATACGCAGTATTTT. Using reference TRBV7-3 and TRBJ2-3 for the parts outside the CDR3, the full variable domain is GAGVSQTPSNKVTEKGKYVELRCDPISGHTALYWYRQSLGQGPEFLIYFQGTGAADDSGLPNDRFFAVRPEGSVSTLKIQRTERGDSAVYLCASSLSVAGGTDTQYFGPGTRLTVL.

The chain couples TRBV19 to TRBJ2-1; 8 nucleotides line up with TRBD2. Per the germline V gene, CDR1 is LNHDA and CDR2 is SQIVND (reference sequence). J lost 4 bases, V lost 6 bases, and 8 bases had no gene match. The CDR3 runs 15 residues. The CDR3 bases are TGTGCCAGTAGCCCCAGCGGGGGAACTTACAATGAGCAGTTCTTC. It specifies CASSPSGGTYNEQFF. Together with reference TRBV19 and TRBJ2-1, the CDR3 gives the full variable domain: DGGITQSPKYLFRKEGQNVTLSCEQNLNHDAMYWYRQDPGQGLRLIYYSQIVNDFQKGDIAEGYSVSREKKESFPLTVTSAQKNPTAFYLCASSPSGGTYNEQFFGPGTRLTVL.

The chain has TRBV5-1 and TRBJ1-6, with TRBD1 identical over 7 bases. The junction had 3 bases not matched to a gene; V was cut back by 2 bases and J by 7 bases. Germline CDR1 SGHRS, CDR2 YFSETQ. The CDR3 runs 14 residues. The CDR3 loop reads CASSLTGENSPLHF. CDR3 in DNA: TGCGCCAGCAGCTTAACAGGGGAGAATTCACCCCTCCACTTT.

This chain joins TRBV27 and TRBJ2-7; TRBD1 agrees at 10 bases. The CDR3 runs to 15 residues. Looked up from germline, CDR1 is MNHEY and CDR2 is SMNVEV (reference sequence). Trimming removed 6 bases from V and 3 bases from J; junction bases left unmatched: 8. The CDR3 DNA sequence: TGTGCCAGCAGCGCTACGGGACAGGGGTACTACGAGCAGTACTTC. Translated, it gives CASSATGQGYYEQYF.

In this sample, this clone turned up many times. V gene TRBV4-1 combines with J gene TRBJ2-2, with TRBD2 matching 11 bases. The junction had 6 bases not matched to a gene; V was cut back by 2 bases and J by 4 bases. This CDR3 has 17 amino acids. CDR1 is MGHRA and CDR2 is YSYEKL in the germline V gene. Here the CDR3 reads CASSQPLLAGATGELFF. CDR3 DNA sequence: TGCGCCAGCAGCCAACCTTTACTAGCGGGGGCCACCGGGGAGCTGTTTTTT.

J is TRBJ1-2 and V is TRBV21-1; the table's D call of TRBD1 was not tested on the DNA. TRBV21-1 represents a pseudogene. The CDR3 extends over 20 amino acids. CDR3 sequence (DNA): TGTGCCAGCAGCAAAGTTCGGCGAGACAGGGGGGTCGTGGCTAACTATGGCTACACCTTC. Translation gives CASSKVRRDRGVVANYGYTF.